The source of this T cell receptor (beta chain) is a study of blood T cell repertoires in COVID-19. Study background: PBMCs, B-cell-depleted T cells, or T cells were the source of the cDNA or gDNA that made up the material.

The method was immunoSEQ multiplex PCR; TCRdb's version includes in-frame clones alone and lacks a portion of them. Here the sample spans 200,000 to 250,000 clones, more than 65% being singletons. This clone was seen a single time. CDR3 size: 17 residues. Germline V gene sequence: CDR1 SGHTA, CDR2 FQGNSA. V was clipped by 5 bases and J by 5 bases; unmatched bases: 12. The sequence derives from a woman aged 80 or older with acute or convalescent COVID-19. Sequencing input: peripheral blood. V and J are TRBV7-2 and TRBJ2-5; 12 nucleotides agree with TRBD2. This CDR3 is CASSPSPGLAGKETQYF. The DNA for the CDR3 is TGTGCCAGCAGCCCCAGCCCAGGACTAGCGGGGAAGGAGACCCAGTACTTC.